Listed here are 25 T cell receptor beta chains from one sample, sequenced in a study of T cells in Graves' hyperthyroidism and ophthalmopathy. There were TCR beta CDR3 regions amplified from RNA transcripts. When the TCR CDR3 underwent first-round RT-PCR, the HTBI primer set was used. TCRdb re-analysed the multiplex PCR reads in MiXCR, keeping a single row per CDR3 protein. Of approximately 630,000 distinct CDR3 sequences in the sample, 15% to 20% were seen once. The sample consisted of blood. The receptors were gathered from a woman in her 30s with Graves' hyperthyroidism.

This clonotype was seen at least ten times. The chain recombines TRBV20-1 with TRBJ1-2; 8 nucleotides match TRBD1. This CDR3 has 13 residues. Germline V gene data show CDR1 as DFQATT and CDR2 as SNEGSKA (reference sequence). With V trimmed by 0 bases and J by 5 bases, 2 bases remained unmatched. The CDR3 region has the DNA TGCAGTGCTAGAGATTACAGGGGGTATGGCTACACCTTC. As protein: CSARDYRGYGYTF.

This clonotype was detected ten times or more. This sequence joins TRBV20-1 and TRBJ1-5, with D possibly being TRBD1 (6 bases). The CDR3 has 14 residues. Trimming took off 4 bases at V and 0 bases at J, with 10 bases between the two ends. CDR1 is DFQATT and CDR2 is SNEGSKA in the germline V gene (reference sequence). The CDR3 reads CSAIQGNSNQPQHF. CDR3 coding DNA: TGCAGTGCTATTCAGGGGAATAGCAATCAGCCCCAGCATTTT.

As for this clonotype: It may be a read error: a sequence one base away is much more abundant. This chain joins TRBV28 and TRBJ2-1; D not resolved. The germline V gene encodes CDR1 MDHEN and CDR2 SYDVKM. The length of the CDR3 is 12 residues. The CDR3 loop reads CTSSFWANEQFF. The CDR3 region has the DNA TGTACCAGCAGTTTCTGGGCCAATGAGCAGTTCTTC.

The sample holds many counts of this clonotype. The chain joins TRBV28 to TRBJ2-5; no reliable D call. Per germline, CDR1 MDHEN and CDR2 SYDVKM. This CDR3 is built from 15 residues. Trimming removed 5 bases from V and 3 bases from J, with 16 bases in between. The CDR3 coding sequence is TGTGCCAGCAGTCCCATCCTCCAGATTAAAGAGACCCAGTACTTC. Translating it yields CASSPILQIKETQYF. Using reference TRBV28 and TRBJ2-5 for the parts outside the CDR3, the full variable domain is DVKVTQSSRYLVKRTGEKVFLECVQDMDHENMFWYRQDPGLGLRLIYFSYDVKMKEKGDIPEGYSVSREKKERFSLILESASTNQTSMYLCASSPILQIKETQYFGPGTRLLVL.

This chain links TRBV19 with TRBJ2-3, with D maybe TRBD2 (6 bases). Germline values: CDR1 LNHDA, CDR2 SQIVND (reference sequence). This CDR3 is 15 amino acids long. V lost 6 bases and J 9 bases, leaving 22 bases between the germline ends. The CDR3 reads CASRGTGVFVETQYF. The CDR3, as DNA: TGTGCCAGTAGGGGGACGGGAGTCTTCGTTGAGACGCAGTATTTT.

The V call is TRBV5-5, the J call TRBJ2-5; no definite D call. The CDR3 spans 13 residues. Germline values: CDR1 SGHKS, CDR2 YYEKEE (reference sequence). V was trimmed by 0 bases and J by 4 bases, leaving 7 bases between them. In DNA form, the CDR3 reads TGTGCCAGCAGCTTGGGGGCCTCAGAGACCCAGTACTTC. Residues: CASSLGASETQYF. Combining the CDR3 with reference TRBV5-5 and TRBJ2-5 gives the whole variable domain DAGVTQSPTHLIKTRGQQVTLRCSPISGHKSVSWYQQVLGQGPQFIFQYYEKEERGRGNFPDRFSARQFPNYSSELNVNALLLGDSALYLCASSLGASETQYFGPGTRLLVL.

This chain links TRBV19 with TRBJ1-1; the D is unclear. The CDR3 length is 13 residues. Trimming removed 5 bases at V and 3 bases at J, with 10 bases between. Germline CDR1 LNHDA, CDR2 SQIVND (reference sequence). CDR3 region: CASSPVVHTEAFF. CDR3 sequence (DNA): TGTGCCAGTAGTCCGGTGGTACACACTGAAGCTTTCTTT.

Points on this clonotype: A clone one base away is much larger, so this may be a read error. This chain joins TRBV10-3 and TRBJ2-1, with 7 nucleotides matching TRBD2. V gave up 7 bases and J gave up 5 bases; unmatched junction bases: 8. Germline values: CDR1 ENHRY, CDR2 SYGVKD. This CDR3 is built from 14 residues. The CDR3 reads CAIKEPAGDNEQFF. The CDR3 DNA follows: TGTGCCATCAAGGAGCCCGCGGGAGACAATGAGCAGTTCTTC.

A word on this clonotype: Given a much more abundant clone one base away, this may be a read error. The gene calls are TRBV2 and TRBJ2-1; a possible D gene is TRBD1 (5 bases). Judging by the DNA end, TRBJ2-7 fits better; the J call may be wrong. The CDR3 has 13 amino acids. CDR1 and CDR2 (germline): SNHLY, FYNNEI. For the CDR3, the DNA is TGTGCCAGCAGGTGGGGCGAGTACAATGAGCAGTACTTC. It encodes CASRWGEYNEQYF.

This rearrangement joins TRBV12-3 or TRBV12-4 to TRBJ2-2; perhaps TRBD2 as D (6 bases). Trimming stripped 4 bases from V and 3 bases from J, with 15 bases between. The CDR3 consists of 16 residues. The CDR3 protein is CASSSTRSGHTGELFF. DNA for the CDR3: TGTGCCAGCAGTTCCACTAGGAGCGGGCACACCGGGGAGCTGTTTTTT.

This clonotype was seen repeatedly, ten times or more. V is TRBV20-1 and J is TRBJ2-7; 7 nucleotides align to TRBD2. The germline CDR1 and CDR2 sequences are DFQATT and SNEGSKA (reference sequence). CDR3 length: 19 amino acids. V gave up 3 bases and J gave up 2 bases; unmatched junction bases: 22. The DNA of the CDR3 is TGCAGTGCTAGTTCCCGTTTGTGGGAGGGCTTATTGACCCCCTACGAGCAGTACTTC. Translating it yields CSASSRLWEGLLTPYEQYF.

At least ten counts were recorded for this clonotype. The chain carries TRBV18 and TRBJ2-3, with TRBD2 matching over 13 bases. V trimming: 3 bases; J trimming: 7 bases; junction bases outside the gene matches: 4. The CDR3 has 15 amino acids. CDR1 and CDR2 from the germline V gene are KGHSH and LQKENI. CDR3 region: CASSPGLAGTYTQYF. In DNA form, the CDR3 reads TGTGCCAGCTCACCGGGACTAGCGGGAACCTATACGCAGTATTTT.

In regard to this clonotype: A single base separates this from a much larger clone, so it may be a read error. V and J are TRBV7-2 and TRBJ2-2; D is perhaps TRBD2 (6 bases). The CDR3 totals 16 residues. The germline V gene encodes CDR1 SGHTA and CDR2 FQGNSA. The CDR3 DNA sequence: TGTGCCAGCAGCTTAAGGGGCTCCTCCGGAGGCGGGGAGCTGTTGTTT. It codes for CASSLRGSSGGGELLF.

Ten or more counts support this clonotype. The chain combines TRBV20-1 with TRBJ2-1, with a weak D call TRBD1 (6 bases). The germline CDR1 and CDR2 sequences are DFQATT and SNEGSKA (reference sequence). The CDR3 contains 13 residues. The V end was cut by 4 bases, the J end by 2 bases, with 9 bases between. DNA of the CDR3: TGCAGTGCTAAGCCAGGGGCCTACAATGAGCAGTTCTTC. It codes for CSAKPGAYNEQFF.

The chain combines TRBV12-3 or TRBV12-4 with TRBJ2-7; 7 bases fit TRBD2. J lost 0 bases, V lost 2 bases, and 7 bases had no gene match. The CDR3 loop spans 16 amino acids. The CDR3 nucleotides read TGTGCCAGCAGTTTAAGGGGCGCGGGGGACTCCTACGAGCAGTACTTC. Translation gives CASSLRGAGDSYEQYF.

The V gene is TRBV4-1, the J gene TRBJ2-1; D is uncertain. Between the trimmed V and J ends, which lost 8 bases and 0 bases, there was a span of 14 bases. Germline V gives CDR1 MGHRA, CDR2 YSYEKL. The CDR3 is made up of 15 amino acids. The CDR3 reads CASRNLRISYNEQFF. The DNA of the CDR3 is TGCGCCAGCCGTAACTTGCGGATCTCCTACAATGAGCAGTTCTTC.

This clonotype has just a few counts. This may be a read error: a much more frequent sequence differs by one nucleotide. The chain uses TRBV3-1 and TRBJ2-5; 10 nucleotides align to TRBD2. This CDR3 is built from 16 residues. CDR1 LGHDT and CDR2 YNNKEL come from the germline V gene (reference sequence). CDR3 DNA sequence: TGTGTCAGCAGCCCCGAACGAGCGGGAGGGATGGAGACCCAGTACTTC. Translated: CVSSPERAGGMETQYF.

CDR3 DNA: TGTGCCAGCAGCCACAAGACACTTAGAGATACGCAGTATTTT. Amino acid sequence: CASSHKTLRDTQYF. The chain employs TRBV14 and TRBJ2-3; D gene ambiguous. CDR1 is SGHDN and CDR2 is FVKESK in the germline V gene. Trimming stripped 3 bases from V and 5 bases from J, with 12 bases between. The CDR3 has 14 amino acids.

This clonotype was recorded at least ten times. The CDR3 loop reads CSARAPAGIYEQYF. The DNA of the CDR3 is TGCAGTGCTAGAGCTCCGGCAGGGATCTACGAGCAGTACTTC. The chain is built from TRBV20-1 and TRBJ2-7; maybe TRBD1 (5 bases). CDR1 is DFQATT, CDR2 SNEGSKA, per germline (reference sequence). This CDR3 is 14 amino acids long. Trimming pared 1 base from V and 3 bases from J, leaving 13 bases between.

CDR3 sequence reads: CAWAIAGGDEQYF. In DNA, the CDR3 is TGTGCCTGGGCTATAGCGGGAGGGGACGAGCAGTACTTC. The chain recombines TRBV30 with TRBJ2-7, with 11 bases fitting TRBD2. CDR1 is GTSNPN and CDR2 is SVGIG in the germline V gene (reference sequence). Trimming cost V 5 bases and J 5 bases; bases outside gene matches: 5. The CDR3 totals 13 residues.

The chain links TRBV20-1 to TRBJ2-7; 8 bases are shared with TRBD1. Trimming at V came to 0 bases and at J to 7 bases, leaving 11 bases not matched to a gene. The CDR3 length is 15 residues. Looked up from germline, CDR1 is DFQATT and CDR2 is SNEGSKA (reference sequence). CDR3 DNA: TGCAGTGCTAGAGACGGACAGGGTATCCGGGGAGAGCAGTACTTC. Translation gives CSARDGQGIRGEQYF.

This clonotype appeared many times. The genes are TRBV5-1 and TRBJ1-5; 8 bases agree with TRBD1. With V trimmed by 3 bases and J by 6 bases, 8 bases remained unmatched. Germline CDR1 is SGHRS and CDR2 is YFSETQ. This CDR3 comprises 15 residues. CDR3 protein: CASSSGQGIGQPQHF. The CDR3 DNA sequence: TGCGCCAGCAGCTCCGGACAGGGCATAGGTCAGCCCCAGCATTTT.

This chain connects TRBV4-1 to TRBJ2-3; possibly TRBD2 for D (5 bases). Germline-derived CDR1 and CDR2 are MGHRA and YSYEKL. Trimming took 2 bases from V and 3 from J, leaving 12 bases between them. This CDR3 contains 15 residues. CDR3 loop: CASSQSPGITDTQYF. The CDR3 coding sequence is TGCGCCAGCAGCCAAAGCCCCGGGATTACAGATACGCAGTATTTT.

This clonotype was observed at least ten times. The genes are TRBV7-9 and TRBJ2-1; D possibly corresponds to TRBD2 (6 bases). Trimming stripped 6 bases from V and 12 bases from J, with 12 bases between. Germline lookup yields CDR1 SEHNR and CDR2 FQNEAQ (reference sequence). The CDR3 has 11 residues. DNA for the CDR3: TGTGCCAGCAGTTCAGCGGGTTGGCAGTTCTTC. This sequence encodes CASSSAGWQFF.

This chain uses TRBV19 with TRBJ2-2; 9 bases agree with TRBD1. The germline CDR1 and CDR2 sequences are LNHDA and SQIVND (reference sequence). V gave up 5 bases and J gave up 3 bases; unmatched junction bases: 4. The length of the CDR3 is 15 residues. The CDR3 nucleotides read TGTGCCAGTAGTGTCGGGACAGGGCACACCGGGGAGCTGTTTTTT. This encodes CASSVGTGHTGELFF.